This record looks at one T cell receptor beta chain sequence and its context. What it binds is not known. The data are from a study of PD-L1 blockade in urothelial cancer. Across the study: Patients' atezolizumab regimen, 1,200 mg intravenously every 3 weeks, began in the mid-2010s.

Time point given: pretreatment peripheral blood. Metastatic or locally advanced urothelial carcinoma was present in the patients. The junction had 15 bases not matched to a gene; V was cut back by 4 bases and J by 2 bases. The CDR3 covers 20 residues. CDR1 is LGHNA and CDR2 is YSLEER in the germline V gene. Only in-frame clones appear in the TCRdb table, and some are missing; sequencing was by immunoSEQ multiplex PCR. Of 85,000 to 95,000 clones listed, nearly 90% are singletons. Study-wide findings and caveats: TCR clonality was measured in pretreatment peripheral blood. Clonality below the median predicted better survival.

Source: PBMCs, taken around atezolizumab (anti-PD-L1) treatment. V is TRBV4-3 and J is TRBJ2-6; TRBD1 matches 9 bases. The receptor was derived from a man in his sixties with urothelial cancer. The CDR3 sequence is CASSRKPGTGRGAGANVLTF. The CDR3 DNA reads as TGCGCCAGCAGCCGAAAGCCCGGGACAGGGAGAGGAGCTGGGGCCAACGTCCTGACTTTC.